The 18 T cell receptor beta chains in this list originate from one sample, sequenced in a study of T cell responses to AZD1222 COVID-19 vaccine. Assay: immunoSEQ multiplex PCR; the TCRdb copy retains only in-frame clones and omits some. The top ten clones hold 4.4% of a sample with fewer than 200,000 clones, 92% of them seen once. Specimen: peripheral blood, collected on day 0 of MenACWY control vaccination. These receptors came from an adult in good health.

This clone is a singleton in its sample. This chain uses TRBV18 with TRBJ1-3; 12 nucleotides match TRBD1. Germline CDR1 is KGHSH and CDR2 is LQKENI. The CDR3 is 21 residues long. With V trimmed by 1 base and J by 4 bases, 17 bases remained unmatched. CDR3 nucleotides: TGTGCCAGCTCACCACTCGGCCCGGGACAGGGGGCAATCCAACCGGGAAACACCATATATTTT. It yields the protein CASSPLGPGQGAIQPGNTIYF. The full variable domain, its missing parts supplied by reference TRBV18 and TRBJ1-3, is NAGVMQNPRHLVRRRGQEARLRCSPMKGHSHVYWYRQLPEEGLKFMVYLQKENIIDESGMPKERFSAEFPKEGPSILRIQQVVRGDSAAYFCASSPLGPGQGAIQPGNTIYFGEGSWLTVV.

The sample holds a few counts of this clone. This CDR3 reads CASSIEGSPGNTIYF. In DNA, the CDR3 is TGTGCCAGTAGTATAGAGGGAAGCCCCGGAAACACCATATATTTT. The chain joins TRBV19 to TRBJ1-3, with D unresolved. V dropped 0 bases and J dropped 4 bases, with 10 bases sitting between them. From germline, CDR1 is LNHDA and CDR2 SQIVND (reference sequence). This CDR3 has 15 amino acids.

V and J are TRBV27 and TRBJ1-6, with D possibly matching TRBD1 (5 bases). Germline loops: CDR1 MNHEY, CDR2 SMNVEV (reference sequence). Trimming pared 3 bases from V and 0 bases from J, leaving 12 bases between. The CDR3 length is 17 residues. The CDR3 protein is CASSFKAGSSYNSPLHF. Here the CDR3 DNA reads TGTGCCAGCAGTTTTAAGGCAGGGAGCTCCTATAATTCACCCCTCCACTTT.

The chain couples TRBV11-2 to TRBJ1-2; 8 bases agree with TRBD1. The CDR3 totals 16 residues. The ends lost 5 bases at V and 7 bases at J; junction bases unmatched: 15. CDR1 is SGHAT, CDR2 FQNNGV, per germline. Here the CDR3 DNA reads TGTGCCAGCAGCCCGATTCGGGACAGGCGGTCTGGTGGCTACACCTTC. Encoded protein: CASSPIRDRRSGGYTF.

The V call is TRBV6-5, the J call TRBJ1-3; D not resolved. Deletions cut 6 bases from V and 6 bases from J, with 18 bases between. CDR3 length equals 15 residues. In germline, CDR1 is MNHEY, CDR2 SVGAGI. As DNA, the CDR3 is TGTGCCAGCAGCCTCAACCCGGGAGGTTTAAACACCATATATTTT. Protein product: CASSLNPGGLNTIYF.

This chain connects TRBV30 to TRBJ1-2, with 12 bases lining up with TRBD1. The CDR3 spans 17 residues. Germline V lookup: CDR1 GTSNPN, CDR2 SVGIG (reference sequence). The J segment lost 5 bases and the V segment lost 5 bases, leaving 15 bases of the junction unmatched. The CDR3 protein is CAWRGGQGAHTPYGYTF. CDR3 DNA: TGTGCCTGGCGAGGGGGACAGGGGGCGCATACTCCATATGGCTACACCTTC. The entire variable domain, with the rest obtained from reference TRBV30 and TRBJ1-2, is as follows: SQTIHQWPATLVQPVGSPLSLECTVEGTSNPNLYWYRQAAGRGLQLLFYSVGIGQISSEVPQNLSASRPQDRQFILSSKKLLLSDSGFYLCAWRGGQGAHTPYGYTFGSGTRLTVV.

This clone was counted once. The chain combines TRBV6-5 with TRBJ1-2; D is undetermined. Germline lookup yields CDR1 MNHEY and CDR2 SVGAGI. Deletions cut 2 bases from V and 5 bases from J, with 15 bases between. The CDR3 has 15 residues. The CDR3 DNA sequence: TGTGCCAGCAGTTACCGCCCAGAGCACGCGTATGGCTACACCTTC. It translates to CASSYRPEHAYGYTF.

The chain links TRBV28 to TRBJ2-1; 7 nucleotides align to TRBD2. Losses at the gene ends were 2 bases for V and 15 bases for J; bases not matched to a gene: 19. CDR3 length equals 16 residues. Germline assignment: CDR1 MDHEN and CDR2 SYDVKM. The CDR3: CASSLGGGPSGPRLFF. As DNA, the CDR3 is TGTGCCAGCAGTTTAGGGGGGGGTCCTAGCGGCCCCCGGCTGTTCTTC.

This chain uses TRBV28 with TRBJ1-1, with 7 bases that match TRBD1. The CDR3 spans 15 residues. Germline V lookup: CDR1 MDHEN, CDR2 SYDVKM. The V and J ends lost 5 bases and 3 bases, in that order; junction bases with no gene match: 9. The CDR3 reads CASSEYRGGDTEAFF. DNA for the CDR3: TGTGCCAGCAGTGAGTACAGGGGAGGAGACACTGAAGCTTTCTTT.

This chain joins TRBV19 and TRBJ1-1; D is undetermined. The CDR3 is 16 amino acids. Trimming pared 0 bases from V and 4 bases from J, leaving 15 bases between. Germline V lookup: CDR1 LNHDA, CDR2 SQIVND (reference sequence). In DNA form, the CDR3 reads TGTGCCAGTAGTATAGAAGGAAGGACCCGGGGCACTGAAGCTTTCTTT. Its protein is CASSIEGRTRGTEAFF.

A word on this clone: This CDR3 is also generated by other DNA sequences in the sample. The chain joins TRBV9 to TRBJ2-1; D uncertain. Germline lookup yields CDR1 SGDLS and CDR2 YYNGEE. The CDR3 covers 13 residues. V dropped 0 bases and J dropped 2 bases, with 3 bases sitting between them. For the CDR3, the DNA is TGTGCCAGCAGCGTAGGCACCTACAATGAGCAGTTCTTC. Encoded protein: CASSVGTYNEQFF.

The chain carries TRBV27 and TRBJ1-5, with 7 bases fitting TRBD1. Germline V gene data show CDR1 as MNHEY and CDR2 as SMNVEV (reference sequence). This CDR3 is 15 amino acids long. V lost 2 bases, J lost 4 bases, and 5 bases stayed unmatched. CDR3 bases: TGTGCCAGCAGTTTAAAGCGGGGACAGAATCAGCCCCAGCATTTT. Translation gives CASSLKRGQNQPQHF.

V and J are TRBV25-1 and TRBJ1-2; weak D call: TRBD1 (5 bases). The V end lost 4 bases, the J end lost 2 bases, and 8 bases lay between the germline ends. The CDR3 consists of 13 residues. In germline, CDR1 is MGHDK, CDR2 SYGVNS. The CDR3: CASSAAGNYGYTF. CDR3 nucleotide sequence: TGTGCCAGCAGTGCTGCAGGGAACTATGGCTACACCTTC.

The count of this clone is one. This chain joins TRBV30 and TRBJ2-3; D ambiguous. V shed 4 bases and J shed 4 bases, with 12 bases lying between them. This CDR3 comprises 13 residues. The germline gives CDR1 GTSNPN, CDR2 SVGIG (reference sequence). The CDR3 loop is CAWTRTGPDTQYF. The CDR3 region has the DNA TGTGCCTGGACTAGGACGGGCCCAGATACGCAGTATTTT.

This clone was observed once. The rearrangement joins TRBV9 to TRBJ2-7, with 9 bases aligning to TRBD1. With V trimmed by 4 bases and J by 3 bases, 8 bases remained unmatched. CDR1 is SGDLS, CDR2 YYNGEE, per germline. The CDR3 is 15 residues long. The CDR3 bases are TGTGCCAGCAGCCCCCGACAGGGGGATTTCTACGAGCAGTACTTC. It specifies CASSPRQGDFYEQYF.

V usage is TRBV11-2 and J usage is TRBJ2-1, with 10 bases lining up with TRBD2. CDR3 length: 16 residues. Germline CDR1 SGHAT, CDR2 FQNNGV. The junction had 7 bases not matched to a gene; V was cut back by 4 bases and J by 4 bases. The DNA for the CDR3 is TGTGCCAGCAGCTCCTATAGCGGGAGGCTTTACAATGAGCAGTTCTTC. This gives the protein CASSSYSGRLYNEQFF.

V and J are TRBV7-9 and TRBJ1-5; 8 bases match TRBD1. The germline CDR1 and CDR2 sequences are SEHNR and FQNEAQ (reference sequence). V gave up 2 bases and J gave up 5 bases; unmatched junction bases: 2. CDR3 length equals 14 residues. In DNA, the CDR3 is TGTGCCAGCAGCTTAACGACAGGGGATCAGCCCCAGCATTTT. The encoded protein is CASSLTTGDQPQHF.

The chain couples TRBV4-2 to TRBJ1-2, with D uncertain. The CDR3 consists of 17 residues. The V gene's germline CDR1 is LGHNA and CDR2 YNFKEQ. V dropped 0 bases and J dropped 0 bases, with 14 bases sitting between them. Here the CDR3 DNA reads TGTGCCAGCAGCCAAGATGTGCGGCTCAGAGCTAACTATGGCTACACCTTC. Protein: CASSQDVRLRANYGYTF.